The next 14 T cell receptor beta chains were all read from a single sample in a study of T cell repertoires in cytomegalovirus infection (dated by TCRdb to about 2019). These receptors are not linked to any known antigen. TCRdb names Illumina HiSeq 1500 as the instrument used. The raw public data were reprocessed by TCRdb itself: fastp quality trimming at Q25, MiXCR clonotype calling, in-frame beta chains only. Every distinct CDR3 protein forms one entry, paired with its most common genes and DNA. In this sample the table shows about 830,000 distinct CDR3 sequences, roughly 33% of which occur a single time. 9.5% to 15% of the sample is taken by the ten largest. The treatment or condition label here, explained by the study, means: in vitro stimulation with specific CMV peptide epitopes to enrich CMV-specific T cells. Source: cultured CD8+ T cells from PBMCs, taken from culture after CMV antigen stimulation. Every receptor here comes from a human donor in good health (CMV status not recorded). Some clones in this sample may be carry-over from other donors' samples.

There are a few counts of this clonotype. The V and J genes are TRBV6-2 or TRBV6-3 and TRBJ2-7; D possibly uses TRBD1 or TRBD2 (5 bases each). There are 14 residues in the CDR3. V was trimmed by 8 bases and J by 0 bases, leaving 14 bases between them. The V gene's germline CDR1 is MNHEY and CDR2 SVGEGT. The CDR3 DNA reads TGTGCCAGCGCCGATCGGGGACCCTCCTACGAGCAGTACGTC. Its translation: CASADRGPSYEQYV.

This clonotype was seen only a few times. The J gene is TRBJ2-1, the V gene TRBV6-2 or TRBV6-3, with a tentative D call TRBD2 (5 bases). The germline V gene has CDR1 MNHEY and CDR2 SVGEGT. V shed 0 bases and J shed 0 bases, with 9 bases lying between them. CDR3 size: 16 residues. The CDR3 bases are TGTGCCAGCAGTTACTCGGACGGGATCTCCTACAATGAGCAGTTCTTC. Encoded protein: CASSYSDGISYNEQFF.

The J gene is TRBJ2-7, the V gene TRBV4-2, with 11 bases that match TRBD1. Germline CDR1 LGHNA, CDR2 YNFKEQ. Trimming cost V 1 base and J 7 bases; bases outside gene matches: 9. The CDR3 is 16 residues long. The CDR3 sequence is CASSQAYGQGADEQYF. Here the CDR3 DNA reads TGTGCCAGCAGCCAAGCCTATGGACAGGGGGCCGATGAGCAGTACTTC.

This chain joins TRBV13 and TRBJ1-3; no definite D call. V lost 8 bases and J lost 4, with 12 bases in between. CDR1 is PRHDT and CDR2 is FYEKMQ in the germline V gene (reference sequence). This CDR3 has 13 amino acids. The CDR3: CASGWQIGNTIYF. CDR3 DNA sequence: TGTGCCAGCGGGTGGCAGATCGGAAACACCATATATTTT.

This clonotype was seen only a few times. The genes are TRBV6-2 or TRBV6-3 and TRBJ2-5; D unclear. Trimming shortened V by 2 bases and J by 5 bases, and 6 bases separated the two germline ends. CDR1 MNHEY and CDR2 SVGEGT come from the germline V gene. CDR3 length: 12 amino acids. The CDR3 DNA reads TGTGCCAGCAGTTACGATTCCGAGACCCAGTACTTC. Translating it yields CASSYDSETQYF.

This chain connects TRBV15 to TRBJ2-3, with D possibly TRBD1 on 6 matching bases. This CDR3 region has 13 residues. V dropped 8 bases and J dropped 2 bases, with 11 bases sitting between them. Germline lookup yields CDR1 LNHNV and CDR2 YYDKDF (reference sequence). CDR3 DNA sequence: TGTGCCACCGTAGGGGACAACACAGATACGCAGTATTTT. Residues: CATVGDNTDTQYF.

This clonotype was observed a single time. The chain is built from TRBV12-3 or TRBV12-4 and TRBJ1-2; D remains unclear. CDR3 size: 12 residues. The CDR3 protein is CVVSAGSYGYTF. CDR3 sequence (DNA): TGTGTCGTTTCCGCAGGCAGCTATGGCTACACCTTC.

Only a few counts were recorded for this clonotype. The chain uses TRBV7-9 and TRBJ1-5; tentatively, D is TRBD1 (5 bases). The CDR3 loop spans 13 amino acids. V gave up 7 bases and J gave up 5 bases, with 12 bases separating them. Germline assignment: CDR1 SEHNR and CDR2 FQNEAQ (reference sequence). CDR3 bases: TGTGCCAGCACCTGGGGGGTCGATCAGCCCCAGCATTTT. This gives the protein CASTWGVDQPQHF.

Regarding this clonotype: Since a much larger clone is just one base distant, this may be a read error. V gene TRBV7-6 combines with J gene TRBJ2-1, with D possibly TRBD1 on 6 matching bases. The CDR3 is 12 residues long. Germline lookup yields CDR1 SGHVS and CDR2 FNYEAQ. The CDR3 coding sequence is TGTGTCAGCAGCTTAGGGGGTCTTGAGCAGTTCTTC. It is translated as CVSSLGGLEQFF.

J is TRBJ1-1 and V is TRBV6-2 or TRBV6-3; maybe TRBD1 (5 bases). Trimming shortened V by 5 bases and J by 5 bases, and 18 bases separated the two germline ends. The CDR3 sequence is 15 residues long. Germline values: CDR1 MNHEY, CDR2 SVGEGT. Here the CDR3 DNA reads TGTGCCAGCAGTGCCCTAGCGGGGGAATGGACTGAAGCTTTCTTT. Translated, it gives CASSALAGEWTEAFF.

A remark on this clonotype: Being one base from a much bigger clone, this may be a read error. This chain connects TRBV7-2 to TRBJ1-5; TRBD1 is a possible D gene (5 bases). The CDR3 totals 19 residues. Trimming pared 0 bases from V and 0 bases from J, leaving 18 bases between. CDR1 and CDR2 from the germline V gene are SGHTA and FQGNSA. CDR3 protein: CASSLAAPPTEISNQPQHF. The CDR3 DNA reads TGTGCCAGCAGCTTAGCCGCCCCCCCGACAGAGATTAGCAATCAGCCCCAGCATTTT.

This clonotype appeared a few times. The rearrangement links TRBV6-6 to TRBJ1-6; D call uncertain. The germline CDR1 and CDR2 sequences are MNHNY and SVGAGI (reference sequence). V was pared by 2 bases and J by 6 bases, with 11 bases between. This CDR3 contains 15 residues. For the CDR3, the DNA is TGTGCCAGCAGTTACAGGGATTCTTTTAATTCACCCCTCCACTTT. Its protein is CASSYRDSFNSPLHF.

This clonotype occurred a few times. The chain couples TRBV2 to TRBJ2-7; D not resolved. The V end lost 6 bases, the J end lost 3 bases, and 15 bases lay between the germline ends. The CDR3 consists of 14 residues. Germline V gene lookup returns CDR1 SNHLY and CDR2 FYNNEI. This CDR3 reads CASSRTLLGYEQYF. The CDR3 nucleotides read TGTGCCAGCAGCCGGACGCTGCTCGGCTACGAGCAGTACTTC.

This chain connects TRBV6-1 to TRBJ1-5; tentative D call: TRBD1 (6 bases). CDR3 length: 14 amino acids. The germline V gene encodes CDR1 MNHNS and CDR2 SASEGT. Trimming took 7 bases from V and 9 from J, leaving 19 bases between them. The CDR3 DNA is TGTGCCAGCACGAAGGCTACAGGGAGATTGCCCCAGCATTTT. This codes for CASTKATGRLPQHF.